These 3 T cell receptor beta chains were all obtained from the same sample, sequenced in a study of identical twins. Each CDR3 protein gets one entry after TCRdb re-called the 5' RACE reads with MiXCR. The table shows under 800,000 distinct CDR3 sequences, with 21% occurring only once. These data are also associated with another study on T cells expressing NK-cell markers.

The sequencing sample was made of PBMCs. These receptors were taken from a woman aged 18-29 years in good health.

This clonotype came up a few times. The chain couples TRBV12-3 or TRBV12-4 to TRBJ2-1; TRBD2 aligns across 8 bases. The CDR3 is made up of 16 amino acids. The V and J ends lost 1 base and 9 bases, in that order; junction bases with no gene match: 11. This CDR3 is CASSLGSLAVLFEQFF. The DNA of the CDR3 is TGTGCCAGCAGTTTAGGGTCACTAGCGGTCTTATTTGAGCAGTTCTTC.

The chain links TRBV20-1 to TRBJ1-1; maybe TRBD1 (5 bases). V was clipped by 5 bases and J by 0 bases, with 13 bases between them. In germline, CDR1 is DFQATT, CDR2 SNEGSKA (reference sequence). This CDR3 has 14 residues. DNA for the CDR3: TGCAGTGCTCCTCAACAGACAGTGAACACTGAAGCTTTCTTT. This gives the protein CSAPQQTVNTEAFF.

The CDR3 sequence: CSASPAGGGYEQYF. The CDR3 DNA follows: TGCAGTGCTAGCCCAGCGGGAGGTGGATACGAGCAGTACTTC. V is TRBV20-1 and J is TRBJ2-7; TRBD2 matches 9 bases. The CDR3 covers 14 residues. Germline CDR1 is DFQATT and CDR2 is SNEGSKA (reference sequence). The trim removed 3 bases at V and 4 bases at J, leaving 7 bases unmatched.